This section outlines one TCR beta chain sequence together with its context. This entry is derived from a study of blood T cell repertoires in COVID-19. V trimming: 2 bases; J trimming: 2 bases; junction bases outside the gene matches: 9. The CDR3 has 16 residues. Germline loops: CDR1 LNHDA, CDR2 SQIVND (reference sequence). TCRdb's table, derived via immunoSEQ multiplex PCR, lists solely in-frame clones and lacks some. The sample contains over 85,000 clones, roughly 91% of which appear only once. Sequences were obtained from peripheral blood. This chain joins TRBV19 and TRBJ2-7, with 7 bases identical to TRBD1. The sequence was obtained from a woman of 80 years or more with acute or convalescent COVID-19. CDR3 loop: CASSIYHRDRPYEQYF. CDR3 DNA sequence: TGTGCCAGTAGTATATATCACAGGGACAGACCCTACGAGCAGTACTTC.